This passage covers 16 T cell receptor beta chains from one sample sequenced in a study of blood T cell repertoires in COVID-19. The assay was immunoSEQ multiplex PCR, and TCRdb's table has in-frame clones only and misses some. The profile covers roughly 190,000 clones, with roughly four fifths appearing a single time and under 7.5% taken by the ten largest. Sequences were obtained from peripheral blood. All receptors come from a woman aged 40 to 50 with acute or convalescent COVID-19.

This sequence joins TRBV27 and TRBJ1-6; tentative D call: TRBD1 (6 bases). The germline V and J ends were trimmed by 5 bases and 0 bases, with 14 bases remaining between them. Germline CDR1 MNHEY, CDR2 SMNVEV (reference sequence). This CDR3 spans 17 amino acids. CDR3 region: CASSPRGGFSYNSPLHF. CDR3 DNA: TGTGCCAGCAGTCCGAGAGGGGGATTCTCCTATAATTCACCCCTCCACTTT.

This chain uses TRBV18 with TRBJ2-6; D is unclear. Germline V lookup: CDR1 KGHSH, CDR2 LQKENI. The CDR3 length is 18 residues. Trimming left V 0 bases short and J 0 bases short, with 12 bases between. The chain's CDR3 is CASSPPWAIPSGANVLTF. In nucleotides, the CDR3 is TGTGCCAGCTCACCACCGTGGGCGATCCCCTCTGGGGCCAACGTCCTGACTTTC. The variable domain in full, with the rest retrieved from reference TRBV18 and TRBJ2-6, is NAGVMQNPRHLVRRRGQEARLRCSPMKGHSHVYWYRQLPEEGLKFMVYLQKENIIDESGMPKERFSAEFPKEGPSILRIQQVVRGDSAAYFCASSPPWAIPSGANVLTFGAGSRLTVL.

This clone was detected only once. The CDR3 sequence: CASSSYTGELFF. The CDR3 coding sequence is TGTGCCAGCTCATCATACACCGGGGAGCTGTTTTTT. The chain links TRBV18 to TRBJ2-2; D uncertain. Germline CDR1 KGHSH, CDR2 LQKENI. V gave up 5 bases and J gave up 3 bases, with 4 bases separating them. This CDR3 region has 12 residues.

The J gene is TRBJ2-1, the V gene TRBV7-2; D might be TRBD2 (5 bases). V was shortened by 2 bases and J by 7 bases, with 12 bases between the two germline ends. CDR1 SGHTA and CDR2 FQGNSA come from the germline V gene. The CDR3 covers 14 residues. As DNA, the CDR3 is TGTGCCAGCAGCTTATCCGTGACTATAAATGAGCAGTTCTTC. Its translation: CASSLSVTINEQFF.

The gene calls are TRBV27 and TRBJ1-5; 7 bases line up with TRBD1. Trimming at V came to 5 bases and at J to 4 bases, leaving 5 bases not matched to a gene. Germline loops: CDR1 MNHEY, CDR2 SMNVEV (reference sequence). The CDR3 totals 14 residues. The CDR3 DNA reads TGTGCCAGCAGTAAATCACAGGGGAATCAGCCCCAGCATTTT. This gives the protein CASSKSQGNQPQHF.

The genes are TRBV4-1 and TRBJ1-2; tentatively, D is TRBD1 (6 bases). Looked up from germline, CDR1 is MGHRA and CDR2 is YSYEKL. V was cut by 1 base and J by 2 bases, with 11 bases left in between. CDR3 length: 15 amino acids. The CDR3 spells CASSQVDTGNYGYTF. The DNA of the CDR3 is TGCGCCAGCAGCCAAGTTGATACAGGGAACTATGGCTACACCTTC.

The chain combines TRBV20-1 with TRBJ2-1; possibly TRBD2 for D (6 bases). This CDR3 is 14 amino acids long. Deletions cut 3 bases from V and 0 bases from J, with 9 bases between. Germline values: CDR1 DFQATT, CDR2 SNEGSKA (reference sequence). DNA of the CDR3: TGCAGTGCTAGTGGAGGGATCTCCTACAATGAGCAGTTCTTC. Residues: CSASGGISYNEQFF.

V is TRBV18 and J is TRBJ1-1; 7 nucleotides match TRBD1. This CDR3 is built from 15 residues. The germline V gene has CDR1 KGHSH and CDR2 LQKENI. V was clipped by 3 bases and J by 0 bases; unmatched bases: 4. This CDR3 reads CASSPQGGLNTEAFF. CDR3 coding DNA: TGTGCCAGCTCACCTCAGGGGGGCCTGAACACTGAAGCTTTCTTT. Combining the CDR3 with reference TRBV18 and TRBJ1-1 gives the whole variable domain NAGVMQNPRHLVRRRGQEARLRCSPMKGHSHVYWYRQLPEEGLKFMVYLQKENIIDESGMPKERFSAEFPKEGPSILRIQQVVRGDSAAYFCASSPQGGLNTEAFFGQGTRLTVV.

The CDR3 reads CASSLPGLDTDTQYF. CDR3 sequence (DNA): TGTGCCAGCAGTCTTCCGGGACTCGACACAGATACGCAGTATTTT. The V and J genes are TRBV3-1 (or the pseudogene TRBV3-2) and TRBJ2-3; a possible D gene is TRBD2 (6 bases). Trimming left V 6 bases short and J 2 bases short, with 15 bases between. The CDR3 consists of 15 residues. The germline CDR1 and CDR2 sequences are LGHDT and YNNKEL (reference sequence).

The chain's CDR3 is CASSLPRLAGDGQFF. For the CDR3, the DNA is TGTGCCAGCAGTTTGCCTCGACTAGCGGGAGATGGGCAGTTCTTC. The chain uses TRBV28 and TRBJ2-1; 12 bases map to TRBD2. The CDR3 length is 15 residues. Germline CDR1 MDHEN, CDR2 SYDVKM. After removal of 3 bases from V and 12 bases from J, the junction contained 9 bases not matched to a gene.

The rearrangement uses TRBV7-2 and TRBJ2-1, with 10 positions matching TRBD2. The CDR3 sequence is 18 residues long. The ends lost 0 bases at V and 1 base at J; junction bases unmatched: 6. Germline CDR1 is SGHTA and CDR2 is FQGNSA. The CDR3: CASSLARLAGGSYNEQFF. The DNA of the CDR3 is TGTGCCAGCAGCTTAGCCAGATTAGCGGGGGGATCCTACAATGAGCAGTTCTTC.

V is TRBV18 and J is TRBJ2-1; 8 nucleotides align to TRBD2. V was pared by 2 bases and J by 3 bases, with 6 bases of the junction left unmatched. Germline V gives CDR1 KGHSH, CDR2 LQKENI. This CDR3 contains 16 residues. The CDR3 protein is CASSPIGAGGYNEQFF. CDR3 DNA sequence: TGTGCCAGCTCACCAATTGGGGCGGGGGGCTACAATGAGCAGTTCTTC.

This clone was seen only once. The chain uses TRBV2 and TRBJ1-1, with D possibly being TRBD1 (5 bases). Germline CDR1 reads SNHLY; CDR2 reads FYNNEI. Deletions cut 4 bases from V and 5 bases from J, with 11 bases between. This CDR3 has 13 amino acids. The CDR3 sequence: CASSGQGGTEAFF. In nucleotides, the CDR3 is TGTGCCAGCAGTGGGCAGGGAGGGACTGAAGCTTTCTTT.

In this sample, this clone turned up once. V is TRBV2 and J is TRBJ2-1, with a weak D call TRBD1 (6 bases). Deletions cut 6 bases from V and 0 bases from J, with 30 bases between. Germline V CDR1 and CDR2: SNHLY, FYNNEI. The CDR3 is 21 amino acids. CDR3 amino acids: CASSPTIPSRGLFGSYNEQFF. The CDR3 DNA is TGTGCCAGCAGCCCTACTATCCCCTCGAGGGGGTTGTTCGGCTCCTACAATGAGCAGTTCTTC.

In nucleotides, the CDR3 is TGTGCCAGCAGCTTGGCGGGAGGACCGTACGAGCAGTACTTC. Its translation: CASSLAGGPYEQYF. The chain recombines TRBV5-4 with TRBJ2-7; TRBD2 matches 7 bases. V shed 0 bases, J shed 4 bases, and the junction held 4 bases outside the gene matches. Germline loops: CDR1 SGHNT, CDR2 YYREEE (reference sequence). The CDR3 loop spans 14 amino acids.

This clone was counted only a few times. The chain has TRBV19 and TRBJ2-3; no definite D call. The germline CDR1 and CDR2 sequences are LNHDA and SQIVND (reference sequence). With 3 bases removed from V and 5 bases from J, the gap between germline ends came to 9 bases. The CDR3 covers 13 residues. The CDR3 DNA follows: TGTGCCAGTAGTATCCAGGAACGAGATACGCAGTATTTT. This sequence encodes CASSIQERDTQYF.